This TCR beta chain was observed in a study of PD-1 blockade in classical Hodgkin lymphoma. For the study at large: Patients had nivolumab dosed at 3 mg/kg, delivered intravenously every 2 weeks. Regarding the study as a whole: Compared with healthy donors, newly diagnosed patients reportedly showed lower baseline TCR diversity.

This CDR3 has 15 residues. The V and J ends lost 7 bases and 3 bases, in that order; junction bases with no gene match: 9. CDR1 and CDR2 (germline): MDHEN, SYDVKM. This sample's time point: cycle 4 day 1 (C4D1), after more than five weeks of nivolumab. All patients relapsed after autologous stem cell transplantation, and brentuximab vedotin exposure varied. Sequenced by immunoSEQ multiplex PCR; TCRdb stores in-frame clones only, minus some. In the table there are 57,000 or so clones, nearly 90% of which are singletons. Concerning this clone itself: The antigen is unknown.

The source was peripheral blood mononuclear cells (PBMCs), collected before the fourth cycle of nivolumab. The chain combines TRBV28 with TRBJ1-5; 7 bases map to TRBD1. The sequence was collected from a human donor with classical Hodgkin lymphoma. CDR3 DNA: TGTGCCAGCACCCTGAGGGGGACAGCCAATCAGCCCCAGCATTTT. This sequence encodes CASTLRGTANQPQHF.